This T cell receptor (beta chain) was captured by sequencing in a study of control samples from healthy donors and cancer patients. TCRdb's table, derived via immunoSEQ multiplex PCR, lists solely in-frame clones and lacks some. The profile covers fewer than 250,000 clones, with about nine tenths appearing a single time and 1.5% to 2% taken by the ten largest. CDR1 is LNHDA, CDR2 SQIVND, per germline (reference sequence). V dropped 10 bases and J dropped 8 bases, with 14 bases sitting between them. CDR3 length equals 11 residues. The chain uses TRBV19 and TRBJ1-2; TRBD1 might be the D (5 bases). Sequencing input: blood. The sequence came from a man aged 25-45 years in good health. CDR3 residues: CATSGAKGYTF. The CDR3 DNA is TGTGCCACGTCTGGGGCGAAAGGCTACACCTTC.